A selection of T cell receptor beta chains follows, all from one sample in a study of regulatory T cells in long-lasting Graves disease. TCRdb itself ran the multiplex PCR reads through MiXCR, one entry per CDR3 protein. Seen here are around 500,000 distinct CDR3 sequences, roughly 13% observed once, and the top ten hold roughly 10%. The same sample was also used in a study of T cells in Graves' hyperthyroidism and ophthalmopathy.

The starting material was peripheral blood mononuclear cells (PBMCs), obtained at new diagnosis, from a patient treated with antithyroid drugs. The receptor source for this set is a young man with Graves disease. CDR3s include the opening cysteine and the closing phenylalanine or tryptophan. D genes are given only for firm matches. Some rows mark clone size as missing; the rest say once, few, many or name a class of expanded clone.

abundance,d_gene,j_gene,v_gene,CDR3aa,CDR3nt
NA,NA,TRBJ1-6,TRBV7-3,CASSSGRPNSPLHF,TGTGCCAGCAGCTCGGGCAGGCCCAATTCACCCCTCCACTTT
NA,NA,TRBJ2-1,TRBV14,CASSQSMGVAEQFF,TGTGCCAGCAGCCAATCAATGGGGGTGGCTGAGCAGTTCTTC
few,TRBD1,TRBJ1-3,TRBV12-5,CASGTGTDGNTIYF,TGTGCTAGTGGGACCGGGACAGATGGAAACACCATATATTTT
few,NA,TRBJ2-1,TRBV12-3/TRBV12-4,CASSQALVPGRSYNEQFF,TGTGCCAGCAGCCAAGCCCTCGTTCCGGGACGGTCCTACAATGAGCAGTTCTTC
few,NA,TRBJ2-5,TRBV5-1,CASGESKETQYF,TGCGCCAGCGGGGAGTCAAAAGAGACCCAGTACTTC
few,NA,TRBJ1-4,TRBV5-4,CASSSTPGTYEKLFF,TGTGCCAGCAGCTCGACACCGGGGACTTATGAAAAACTGTTTTTT
few,NA,TRBJ1-5,TRBV28,CASSRQYGAGQPQHF,TGTGCCAGCAGTCGCCAATACGGGGCGGGACAGCCCCAGCATTTT
many,NA,TRBJ1-5,TRBV10-2,CASSESGGLNQPQHF,TGCGCCAGCAGTGAGAGTGGGGGGCTCAATCAGCCCCAGCATTTT
many,NA,TRBJ2-1,TRBV20-1,CSARDRGDEQFF,TGCAGTGCTAGAGATAGGGGCGATGAGCAGTTCTTC
few,TRBD2,TRBJ2-7,TRBV3-1,CASSKRVAGPLRYEQYF,TGTGCCAGCAGTAAGAGGGTAGCGGGACCGCTCAGGTACGAGCAGTACTTC
few,NA,TRBJ2-7,TRBV6-1,CASRASGGTYEQYF,TGTGCCAGCAGGGCAAGCGGAGGGACCTACGAGCAGTACTTC
few,TRBD1,TRBJ1-4,TRBV27,CAGRAGTGGHREKLFF,TGTGCCGGCCGAGCCGGGACAGGGGGACATCGGGAAAAACTGTTTTTT
NA,TRBD1,TRBJ1-3,TRBV5-1,CASSLLVGQSSGNTIYF,TGCGCCAGCAGCTTGTTGGTGGGACAGAGCTCTGGAAACACCATATATTTT
NA,NA,TRBJ2-1,TRBV5-6,CASSTSFPQSNEQFF,TGTGCCAGCAGCACTAGTTTCCCTCAGTCCAATGAGCAGTTCTTC
many,NA,TRBJ2-7,TRBV3-1,CASSQAVGPYEQYF,TGTGCCAGCAGCCAAGCAGTGGGTCCTTACGAGCAGTACTTC
NA,NA,TRBJ2-2,TRBV5-4,CASSLPGGAAGELFF,TGTGCCAGCAGCCTCCCTGGAGGGGCAGCCGGGGAGCTGTTTTTT
many,NA,TRBJ2-1,TRBV7-3,CASSLEPLYNEQFF,TGTGCCAGCAGCTTAGAGCCCCTCTACAATGAGCAGTTCTTC
many,TRBD1,TRBJ2-3,TRBV27,CASTRTGRTTDTQYF,TGTGCCAGCACCCGGACAGGGCGGACAACAGATACGCAGTATTTT
many,NA,TRBJ2-3,TRBV11-2,CASSLAAGSSTDTQYF,TGTGCCAGCAGCTTAGCCGCGGGTAGTAGCACAGATACGCAGTATTTT
many,NA,TRBJ1-5,TRBV15,CATSGEEGEPQHF,TGTGCCACCAGCGGAGAAGAGGGGGAGCCCCAGCATTTT
many,TRBD2,TRBJ2-2,TRBV2,CASSDGLAGANTGELFF,TGTGCCAGCAGCGACGGACTAGCGGGGGCGAACACCGGGGAGCTGTTTTTT
many,NA,TRBJ2-1,TRBV12-3/TRBV12-4,CASSPTLARGNEQFF,TGTGCCAGCAGCCCCACCTTAGCGAGGGGCAATGAGCAGTTCTTC
many,NA,TRBJ2-3,TRBV2,CASRVPGITDTQYF,TGTGCCAGCAGAGTCCCAGGCATCACAGATACGCAGTATTTT
many,NA,TRBJ2-3,TRBV28,CATDEDPTDTQYF,TGTGCCACCGACGAGGACCCGACAGATACGCAGTATTTT
many,NA,TRBJ1-4,TRBV7-9,CASSLEGGNEKLFF,TGTGCCAGCAGCTTGGAAGGAGGCAATGAAAAACTGTTTTTT
many,TRBD1,TRBJ1-1,TRBV24-1,CATRTGSLDEAFF,TGTGCCACGAGGACAGGGAGTTTGGATGAAGCTTTCTTT
many,NA,TRBJ2-1,TRBV14,CASSPGGGLRFF,TGTGCCAGCAGCCCAGGGGGGGGACTGCGGTTCTTC
many,TRBD2,TRBJ2-1,TRBV5-1,CASSLLSSGSSYNEQFF,TGCGCCAGCAGCTTACTCTCTAGCGGGAGCTCCTACAATGAGCAGTTCTTC
NA,NA,TRBJ2-6,TRBV24-1,CATSGGAGANVLTF,TGTGCCACCAGTGGGGGTGCTGGGGCCAACGTCCTGACTTTC